These 32 T cell receptor beta chains share one sample of origin, sequenced in a study of cytomegalovirus exposure and HLA in healthy donors. The PCR employed 60 Vbeta primers together with 13 Jbeta primers. Produced via immunoSEQ multiplex PCR; TCRdb's table is partial and in-frame only. The repertoire holds fewer than 130,000 clones, with 50% to 65% as singletons. Sequenced input: PBMCs. These receptors were obtained from a man under 40 in good health and CMV-seropositive.

This clone was counted only a few times. This chain joins TRBV6-1 and TRBJ1-2, with D possibly being TRBD1 (6 bases). V lost 0 bases to trimming and J lost 4 bases, with 12 bases between them. The CDR3 length is 15 residues. Germline V gene lookup returns CDR1 MNHNS and CDR2 SASEGT. The CDR3 nucleotides read TGTGCCAGCAGTGAAGCTTTGGGGGCGAGCTATGGCTACACCTTC. It yields the protein CASSEALGASYGYTF.

This clone occurred a few times. The chain employs TRBV5-1 and TRBJ1-2; maybe TRBD1 (6 bases). This CDR3 comprises 15 residues. The ends were cut back, 0 bases at V and 9 bases at J, with 18 bases in the middle. In germline, CDR1 is SGHRS, CDR2 YFSETQ. CDR3 sequence reads: CASSLVSRGSLRYTF. In DNA form, the CDR3 reads TGCGCCAGCAGCTTGGTCTCCAGGGGTTCCCTCCGCTACACCTTC.

The J gene is TRBJ2-3, the V gene TRBV2; D is perhaps TRBD1 (6 bases). Trimming shortened V by 6 bases and J by 5 bases, and 21 bases separated the two germline ends. CDR1 and CDR2 from the germline V gene are SNHLY and FYNNEI. This CDR3 has 16 residues. CDR3 sequence: CASSRGRGIDGDTQYF. The CDR3 nucleotides are TGTGCCAGCAGCAGGGGCCGAGGGATTGACGGAGATACGCAGTATTTT.

There are a few counts of this clone. This chain connects TRBV21-1 to TRBJ2-5; the tabulated D call, TRBD1, remains unverified against the DNA. TRBV21-1 is flagged as a pseudogene. The CDR3 totals 18 residues. CDR3 in amino acids: CASSHLPLRDRAQETQYF. The CDR3 DNA sequence: TGTGCCAGCAGCCACCTGCCCCTCCGGGACAGGGCCCAAGAGACCCAGTACTTC.

This clone was counted only a few times. The chain links TRBV7-2 to TRBJ1-1; D remains unclear. Germline lookup yields CDR1 SGHTA and CDR2 FQGNSA. Between the trimmed V and J ends, which lost 0 bases and 8 bases, there was a span of 10 bases. The CDR3 length is 13 residues. The CDR3 coding sequence is TGTGCCAGCAGCTTAGCGATACAGTCAGAAGCTTTCTTT. It encodes CASSLAIQSEAFF.

This chain uses TRBV6-1 with TRBJ1-1; TRBD1 matches at 9 bases. The CDR3 runs to 15 residues. V shed 5 bases, J shed 4 bases, and the junction held 8 bases outside the gene matches. Germline lookup yields CDR1 MNHNS and CDR2 SASEGT. CDR3 DNA sequence: TGTGCCAGCAGTCCTCTCGGGACAGGGCGCACTGAAGCTTTCTTT. Translating it yields CASSPLGTGRTEAFF.

The sample holds a few counts of this clone. The chain joins TRBV29-1 to TRBJ2-7; unclear D gene. Trimming stripped 0 bases from V and 3 bases from J, with 6 bases between. Germline CDR1 is SQVTM and CDR2 is ANQGSEA. The CDR3 is 12 amino acids. The CDR3, as DNA: TGCAGCGTTGAAGAAAACAGCTACGAGCAGTACTTC. It codes for CSVEENSYEQYF.

The V gene is TRBV19, the J gene TRBJ2-1; a possible D gene is TRBD2 (7 bases). Germline V gene sequence: CDR1 LNHDA, CDR2 SQIVND (reference sequence). The CDR3 sequence is 16 residues long. V was shortened by 6 bases and J by 7 bases, with 22 bases between the two germline ends. Here the CDR3 reads CASRVIGGVRRNEQFF. CDR3 coding DNA: TGTGCCAGTAGAGTCATAGGGGGGGTAAGGCGTAATGAGCAGTTCTTC.

V is TRBV5-1 and J is TRBJ1-1, with D possibly TRBD1 on 5 matching bases. Germline loops: CDR1 SGHRS, CDR2 YFSETQ. V gave up 5 bases and J gave up 1 base, with 9 bases separating them. The CDR3 is 13 amino acids. The DNA for the CDR3 is TGCGCCAGCAGTGGGGGGACGAACACTGAAGCTTTCTTT. This sequence encodes CASSGGTNTEAFF.

This clone was detected a few times. DNA of the CDR3: TGTGCCAGCAGCTTAGCAGGGAGTAGCAATCAGCCCCAGCATTTT. Amino acids: CASSLAGSSNQPQHF. This chain uses TRBV7-8 with TRBJ1-5; D gene uncertain. Germline V CDR1 and CDR2: SGHVS, FQNEAQ. The V end was cut by 0 bases, the J end by 0 bases, with 6 bases between. The CDR3 contains 15 residues.

V gene TRBV10-1 combines with J gene TRBJ2-7; D might be TRBD2 (6 bases). Looked up from germline, CDR1 is WNHNN and CDR2 is SYGVQD (reference sequence). V lost 4 bases and J 9 bases, leaving 22 bases between the germline ends. CDR3 length: 15 residues. CDR3 nucleotide sequence: TGCGCCAGCAGTGTTATAGGGGAGGATCACGTCGCGCAGTACTTC. Translating it yields CASSVIGEDHVAQYF.

CDR3 amino acids: CASSFSGEQYF. Written as DNA, the CDR3 is TGTGCCAGCAGCTTCTCGGGGGAGCAGTACTTC. This chain links TRBV7-8 with TRBJ2-7; D might be TRBD2 (5 bases). The ends were cut back, 3 bases at V and 7 bases at J, with 7 bases in the middle. Germline loops: CDR1 SGHVS, CDR2 FQNEAQ. The CDR3 length is 11 residues.

V and J are TRBV5-5 and TRBJ2-2; a weak D match, TRBD1 (5 bases). The germline CDR1 and CDR2 sequences are SGHKS and YYEKEE (reference sequence). Trimming left V 1 base short and J 8 bases short, with 12 bases between. The CDR3 has 14 residues. The CDR3 loop is CASSLLRVVGELFF. In DNA form, the CDR3 reads TGTGCCAGCAGCTTGCTCAGGGTAGTGGGGGAGCTGTTTTTT.

The genes are TRBV19 and TRBJ2-4, with 7 bases matching TRBD2. Germline V gives CDR1 LNHDA, CDR2 SQIVND (reference sequence). V lost 6 bases and J lost 5; bases outside the gene matches: 16. The CDR3 has 17 amino acids. The CDR3 loop is CASSPGGWSRDQNIQYF. Written as DNA, the CDR3 is TGTGCCAGTAGCCCCGGGGGGTGGAGCAGGGACCAAAACATTCAGTACTTC.

The V call is TRBV2, the J call TRBJ1-2; possible D gene TRBD1, 5 bases. With 3 bases removed from V and 5 bases from J, the gap between germline ends came to 13 bases. Germline CDR1 and CDR2: SNHLY and FYNNEI. The CDR3 has 14 residues. The CDR3 nucleotides are TGTGCCAGCAGTGACAGGGATGTGGGGTATGGCTACACCTTC. Protein sequence: CASSDRDVGYGYTF.

This clone was picked up one time. The V gene is TRBV7-8, the J gene TRBJ2-7; 9 positions match TRBD1. The CDR3 spans 16 residues. V shed 5 bases and J 3 bases; nucleotides not matched to a gene: 11. Germline-derived CDR1 and CDR2 are SGHVS and FQNEAQ. This CDR3 is CASSPIGGTGFYEQYF. CDR3 nucleotide sequence: TGTGCCAGCAGCCCCATAGGGGGGACAGGGTTCTACGAGCAGTACTTC.

The chain carries TRBV4-1 and TRBJ2-1, with D possibly TRBD1 on 5 matching bases. The CDR3 contains 14 residues. V lost 6 bases and J 0 bases, leaving 9 bases between the germline ends. CDR1 and CDR2 (germline): MGHRA, YSYEKL. The CDR3 loop is CASSLTDSYNEQFF. Here the CDR3 DNA reads TGCGCCAGCAGTTTGACAGACTCCTACAATGAGCAGTTCTTC.

V gene TRBV19 combines with J gene TRBJ1-1; D gene ambiguous. CDR3 size: 14 residues. V was trimmed by 3 bases and J by 3 bases, leaving 11 bases between them. The V gene's germline CDR1 is LNHDA and CDR2 SQIVND (reference sequence). The CDR3, as DNA: TGTGCCAGTAGTATGGCGCCGAGGGACACTGAAGCTTTCTTT. Translated, it gives CASSMAPRDTEAFF.

In this sample, this clone turned up a few times. V and J are TRBV7-2 and TRBJ1-3; D is perhaps TRBD1 (5 bases). CDR3 size: 15 residues. Germline loops: CDR1 SGHTA, CDR2 FQGNSA. V lost 5 bases and J lost 4, with 15 bases in between. CDR3 in amino acids: CASSRNQGSGNTIYF. In nucleotides, the CDR3 is TGTGCCAGCAGCCGCAATCAGGGCTCCGGAAACACCATATATTTT.

The genes are TRBV7-9 and TRBJ2-7; the match to TRBD2 covers 8 bases. Germline CDR1 and CDR2: SEHNR and FQNEAQ (reference sequence). V was clipped by 4 bases and J by 0 bases; unmatched bases: 5. CDR3 length: 15 amino acids. CDR3 protein: CASSSLAESSYEQYF. CDR3 DNA sequence: TGTGCCAGCAGCTCACTAGCGGAGAGCTCCTACGAGCAGTACTTC.

The chain couples TRBV7-6 to TRBJ2-2, with TRBD1 matching over 8 bases. The CDR3 length is 16 residues. Germline V gives CDR1 SGHVS, CDR2 FNYEAQ. Unmatched junction bases numbered 9, after V lost 5 bases and J lost 4 bases. This chain's CDR3 is CASSPRQGPFTGELFF. Written as DNA, the CDR3 is TGTGCCAGCAGCCCCCGACAGGGGCCCTTCACCGGGGAGCTGTTTTTT.

The chain carries TRBV10-3 and TRBJ1-4; D remains ambiguous. The CDR3 length is 15 residues. V lost 0 bases and J lost 4, with 9 bases in between. CDR1 is ENHRY and CDR2 is SYGVKD in the germline V gene. CDR3 sequence (DNA): TGTGCCATCAGTGAGTCAGGCGGACTTAATGAAAAACTGTTTTTT. Translation gives CAISESGGLNEKLFF.

To note about this clone: Other DNA variants within this sample encode the same CDR3. DNA for the CDR3: TGCGCCAGCAGCCGCCAAGGGGGAGGGTATTCGTACGAGCAGTACTTC. This codes for CASSRQGGGYSYEQYF. The gene calls are TRBV5-1 and TRBJ2-7; D perhaps matches TRBD2 (7 bases). Between the trimmed V and J ends, which lost 4 bases and 4 bases, there was a span of 21 bases. CDR1 and CDR2 from the germline V gene are SGHRS and YFSETQ. This CDR3 region has 16 residues.

The rearrangement joins TRBV27 to TRBJ1-4; D remains unclear. V lost 2 bases, J lost 8 bases, and 18 bases lay in between. The CDR3 has 16 residues. Germline loops: CDR1 MNHEY, CDR2 SMNVEV (reference sequence). Here the CDR3 DNA reads TGTGCCAGCAGTTTAACAAGAGGTAACCGTCGAGAAAAACTGTTTTTT. As protein: CASSLTRGNRREKLFF.

Only a few counts were recorded for this clone. This chain links TRBV7-9 with TRBJ1-2; the match to TRBD1 covers 8 bases. Looked up from germline, CDR1 is SEHNR and CDR2 is FQNEAQ (reference sequence). V shed 5 bases, J shed 2 bases, and the junction held 4 bases outside the gene matches. The CDR3 consists of 14 residues. The CDR3: CASSPGQGNYGYTF. DNA of the CDR3: TGTGCCAGCAGCCCCGGACAGGGAAACTATGGCTACACCTTC.

The V and J genes are TRBV19 and TRBJ2-3, with D tentatively TRBD2 (6 bases). The CDR3 runs to 14 residues. Germline values: CDR1 LNHDA, CDR2 SQIVND (reference sequence). V lost 5 bases and J lost 1, with 10 bases in between. The CDR3 here is CASSPGGGTDTQYF. The CDR3 DNA is TGTGCCAGTAGTCCCGGCGGGGGCACAGATACGCAGTATTTT. Combining the CDR3 with reference TRBV19 and TRBJ2-3 gives the whole variable domain DGGITQSPKYLFRKEGQNVTLSCEQNLNHDAMYWYRQDPGQGLRLIYYSQIVNDFQKGDIAEGYSVSREKKESFPLTVTSAQKNPTAFYLCASSPGGGTDTQYFGPGTRLTVL.

The chain recombines TRBV5-4 with TRBJ2-4, with D possibly being TRBD1 (6 bases). Germline CDR1 reads SGHNT; CDR2 reads YYREEE (reference sequence). CDR3 length: 15 residues. Trimming pared 3 bases from V and 6 bases from J, leaving 16 bases between. The chain's CDR3 is CASSYTGNRGNIQYF. CDR3 DNA: TGTGCCAGCAGCTATACAGGGAATAGAGGAAACATTCAGTACTTC. Filled out from reference TRBV5-4 and TRBJ2-4, the complete variable domain reads ETGVTQSPTHLIKTRGQQVTLRCSSQSGHNTVSWYQQALGQGPQFIFQYYREEENGRGNFPPRFSGLQFPNYSSELNVNALELDDSALYLCASSYTGNRGNIQYFGAGTRLSVL.

The rearrangement links TRBV5-1 to TRBJ1-4; 9 bases map to TRBD1. Germline-derived CDR1 and CDR2 are SGHRS and YFSETQ. The trim removed 2 bases at V and 8 bases at J, leaving 1 base unmatched. The CDR3 is 13 amino acids. DNA of the CDR3: TGCGCCAGCAGCTTAGGACAGGGGGAAAAACTGTTTTTT. This sequence encodes CASSLGQGEKLFF.

The gene calls are TRBV19 and TRBJ1-1, with 10 bases matching TRBD1. The trim removed 5 bases at V and 5 bases at J, leaving 8 bases unmatched. The CDR3 sequence is 15 residues long. Germline V gives CDR1 LNHDA, CDR2 SQIVND (reference sequence). CDR3 sequence reads: CASSPRQGARTEAFF. CDR3 DNA sequence: TGTGCCAGTAGTCCGCGACAGGGGGCACGGACTGAAGCTTTCTTT.

V gene TRBV11-3 combines with J gene TRBJ2-2; a weak D match, TRBD2 (6 bases). The CDR3 is 15 residues long. V lost 3 bases, J lost 5 bases, and 13 bases lay in between. Looked up from germline, CDR1 is SGHNT and CDR2 is YENEEA. The CDR3 is CASSFGAGGTGELFF. For the CDR3, the DNA is TGTGCCAGCAGCTTCGGAGCGGGTGGGACCGGGGAGCTGTTTTTT.

This clone was recorded only once. The V call is TRBV5-1, the J call TRBJ1-1; 7 positions agree with TRBD1. CDR3 size: 15 residues. In germline, CDR1 is SGHRS, CDR2 YFSETQ. V shed 3 bases, J shed 2 bases, and the junction held 7 bases outside the gene matches. CDR3 sequence reads: CASSYTGVSNTEAFF. CDR3 DNA sequence: TGCGCCAGCAGCTACACAGGGGTCTCAAACACTGAAGCTTTCTTT.

The chain employs TRBV6-1 and TRBJ1-2; D is unclear. V gave up 2 bases and J gave up 8 bases, with 12 bases separating them. CDR1 MNHNS and CDR2 SASEGT come from the germline V gene. The CDR3 is 13 amino acids. The CDR3 nucleotides read TGTGCCAGCAGTGAACAGGAAAGAGGGGGCTACACCTTC. Residues: CASSEQERGGYTF.